The 9 T cell receptor beta chains given below trace back to one sample, sequenced in a study of post-analysis software for immune sequencing data. Whole-study results and caveats: A few TRBV segments were significantly more frequent in patients than in controls. TRBV5-6, TRBV5-1 and TRBV20-1 were among these segments.

No antigen is known for these receptors. Researchers reported that TCR beta cDNA libraries carried unique molecular identifiers. TCRdb itself ran the PCR reads through MiXCR, one entry per CDR3 protein. The sample contains roughly 870,000 distinct CDR3 sequences, roughly half of which appear only once. The sequencing sample was made of blood. These receptors were taken from a girl aged 10 to 17 with multiple sclerosis.

This clonotype was observed a few times. The chain has TRBV12-3 or TRBV12-4 and TRBJ1-4; 7 bases are a match to TRBD1. V shed 8 bases, J shed 4 bases, and the junction held 4 bases outside the gene matches. CDR3 size: 13 residues. In nucleotides, the CDR3 is TGTGCCAGCCAGGGACAGAATAATGAAAAACTGTTTTTT. Amino acids: CASQGQNNEKLFF.

This clonotype was found a few times. The rearrangement joins TRBV5-1 to TRBJ1-2; 7 bases are shared with TRBD1. This CDR3 is built from 13 residues. Trimming cost V 5 bases and J 4 bases; bases outside gene matches: 5. Germline lookup yields CDR1 SGHRS and CDR2 YFSETQ. DNA for the CDR3: TGCGCCAGCAGGGCCGGGACAGCCTATGGCTACACCTTC. It codes for CASRAGTAYGYTF.

V and J are TRBV7-9 and TRBJ2-1; 14 nucleotides align to TRBD2. This CDR3 has 18 residues. The J segment lost 1 base and the V segment lost 4 bases, leaving 6 bases of the junction unmatched. Looked up from germline, CDR1 is SEHNR and CDR2 is FQNEAQ (reference sequence). The DNA for the CDR3 is TGTGCCAGCAGCTCCGGGACTAGCGGGAGACGTTCCTACAATGAGCAGTTCTTC. Protein product: CASSSGTSGRRSYNEQFF.

The V gene is TRBV14, the J gene TRBJ2-7; no reliable D call. The CDR3 totals 16 residues. Looked up from germline, CDR1 is SGHDN and CDR2 is FVKESK. The V gene lost 4 bases and the J gene lost 4 bases, with 20 bases spanning the gap. This CDR3 reads CASSPWASEQRYEQYF. DNA of the CDR3: TGTGCCAGCAGCCCCTGGGCGTCCGAACAGCGATACGAGCAGTACTTC.

The rearrangement links TRBV24-1 to TRBJ2-7; 7 bases align to TRBD2. J gave up 0 bases and V 4 bases, and 2 bases lay outside the gene matches. This CDR3 has 14 amino acids. CDR1 and CDR2 from the germline V gene are KGHDR and SFDVKD. The CDR3 DNA reads TGTGCCACCAGTGAGGGCGGGAGCTCCTACGAGCAGTACTTC. Its protein product is CATSEGGSSYEQYF.

This clonotype was observed a handful of times. The V gene is TRBV28, the J gene TRBJ1-2; perhaps TRBD1 as D (6 bases). The CDR3 is 12 amino acids. The germline gives CDR1 MDHEN, CDR2 SYDVKM. Deletions cut 5 bases from V and 7 bases from J, with 11 bases between. In nucleotides, the CDR3 is TGTGCCAGCAGTCCCCAGGGGTTTGGCTACACCTTC. This sequence encodes CASSPQGFGYTF.

The chain recombines TRBV5-1 with TRBJ2-3; TRBD2 matches at 12 bases. Germline trimming cut 0 bases from V and 4 bases from J; bases unmatched to any gene: 9. The CDR3 contains 18 residues. CDR1 SGHRS and CDR2 YFSETQ come from the germline V gene. CDR3 bases: TGCGCCAGCAGCTTGGGGGCTAGCGGGAGGGCCTTAGCAGATACGCAGTATTTT. It translates to CASSLGASGRALADTQYF.

This clonotype was found a few times. The V gene is TRBV7-3, the J gene TRBJ2-3; 8 bases are shared with TRBD1. The V gene end was trimmed by 8 bases and the J gene end by 4 bases; junction bases not matched to a gene: 8. The germline V gene encodes CDR1 SGHTA and CDR2 FQGTGA. The CDR3 contains 14 residues. Here the CDR3 DNA reads TGTGCCAGCTCCGGACAGGGTTTAGCAGATACGCAGTATTTT. This sequence encodes CASSGQGLADTQYF.

This chain joins TRBV7-2 and TRBJ2-3; the D gene is possibly TRBD2 (6 bases). V shed 5 bases and J shed 0 bases, with 12 bases lying between them. CDR1 is SGHTA and CDR2 is FQGNSA in the germline V gene. CDR3 length: 15 residues. The CDR3 sequence: CASSTGVPSTDTQYF. The CDR3 coding sequence is TGTGCCAGCAGCACGGGGGTTCCCAGCACAGATACGCAGTATTTT. Drawing the rest from reference TRBV7-2 and TRBJ2-3, the complete variable domain is GAGVSQSPSNKVTEKGKDVELRCDPISGHTALYWYRQSLGQGLEFLIYFQGNSAPDKSGLPSDRFSAERTGGSVSTLTIQRTQQEDSAVYLCASSTGVPSTDTQYFGPGTRLTVL.